This TCR beta chain came from a study of chemoradiotherapy in HPV16-positive cancers. Overall study findings and caveats: For HPV16-positive patients, expanding HPV-responsive T cells associated with longer recurrence-free survival. Only two HPV16-positive patients supplied the functional HPV-specificity definition. Candidate HPV-specific clones and E7-related TCR motifs grew in tumor during treatment.

With respect to this clone: Its matching antigen is unknown.

Clones were read by immunoSEQ multiplex PCR, and TCRdb kept only the in-frame ones, dropping some. The sample gives around 33,000 clones, 88% of which show up once; approximately 5% is in the top ten. The length of the CDR3 is 15 residues. In germline, CDR1 is MNHNY, CDR2 SVGAGI (reference sequence). Trimming cost V 4 bases and J 6 bases, with 15 bases left between them. This material consisted of blood, taken from a patient who underwent chemoradiotherapy. The chain links TRBV6-6 to TRBJ1-4; possibly TRBD1 for D (6 bases). This clonotype originated in a human donor with HPV-associated anogenital cancer. Here the CDR3 DNA reads TGTGCCAGCAGTTTTCCGGAGACAGGATATGAAAAACTGTTTTTT. It translates to CASSFPETGYEKLFF.